The clone carrying this T cell receptor beta chain was seen at least ten times. Its antigen is not known. Germline CDR1 and CDR2: SGHRS and YFSETQ. The CDR3 is 12 residues long. The V gene lost 5 bases and the J gene lost 8 bases, with 11 bases spanning the gap. This sample stems from a study of CD8 T cells in ankylosing spondylitis. Findings and limits, study-wide: Some of these motif variants have turned up before, in reports on reactive arthritis synovial fluid and blood. The disease-linked clones had a CD8+ phenotype and low blood frequencies. Significant enrichment of disease-linked clones was reportedly seen in matched ankylosing spondylitis synovial fluid.

Each TCR beta library was made by quantitative 5'-RACE that incorporated molecular barcodes. MiXCR, run by TCRdb on the 5' RACE reads, gives a single entry per CDR3 protein. The profile shows 200,000 to 300,000 distinct CDR3 sequences, more than 9% of them singletons. The sequence derives from a male donor with ankylosing spondylitis or in good health (not recorded which). The J gene is TRBJ2-1, the V gene TRBV5-1; D is unclear. The source material was blood, either unsorted or a sorted T cell fraction (not recorded which). For the CDR3, the DNA is TGCGCCAGCAGGAGACAAAGCGATGAGCAGTTCTTC. This sequence encodes CASRRQSDEQFF.